This T cell receptor beta chain was recorded in a study of cytomegalovirus exposure and HLA in healthy donors (dated by TCRdb to the late 2010s). Study-level background: An earlier analysis of 587 of the donors reported approximately 280 Gb of sequence data and 95 million to 140 million unique TCR beta sequences obtained from about 180 million T cells. Of the approximately 370 genotyped donors, less than 90% were placed in the genetic ancestry cluster associated with self-reported Caucasian donors. The study combined high-throughput TCR immunosequencing, statistical association of individual TCRs with disease status, and machine learning to predict cytomegalovirus infection status. An early release that covered around 590 HLA-typed donors contained around 300 gigabases of sequencing data and about 84 million unique TCR sequences. The aim of the study was to test whether cataloging public T cell receptors could identify signatures of past pathogen exposure. A later analysis re-analyzed previously published TCR beta repertoires from approximately 700 donors and added high-resolution HLA genotyping to study TCR occurrence patterns. About five DR-DQ haplotypes were handled as single units for association and clustering because linkage in the cohort was strong. The study profiled the T cell repertoires of 666 subjects by immunosequencing and related them to cytomegalovirus serostatus. Every repertoire in the discovery cohort had been generated on one and the same sequencing platform. To decide whether each TCR beta V gene segment behaved as functional or pseudogenic, an earlier analysis of several hundred of the donors relied on high-throughput TCR beta sequencing. The later analysis used no new phenotypic data to find candidate immune exposures, relying instead on TCR beta sequences and their occurrence across donors. Class I and class II HLA loci were covered by the typing at four-digit resolution. Donor age, sex, ethnicity and CMV serostatus were collected together with the repertoire data. Typing coverage differed by locus: A, B, C, DRB1 and DQB1 were typed in about 629-640 donors, DQA1 in about 500, DPA1 in approximately 600, and DPB1 in roughly 450. Across about 380 genotyped donors of the cohort, an average of approximately 220,000 unique TCR beta nucleotide sequences per donor were sequenced, and roughly a sixth of those sequences were non-productive. Besides the first cohort of 500 to 700 subjects, a separate validation cohort made up of 120 different subjects was used. Genome-wide SNP genotypes for about 60% of the roughly 700 donors were used in a later genetic analysis, which treated that subset as a discovery cohort. The study at large found these results: Cytomegalovirus status was reported to be diagnosed by the classifier with high specificity and sensitivity in both the original and validation cohorts. In a later analysis, HLA-associated TCR beta chains were found to be more clonally expanded and to have lower generation probabilities than equally common non-associated chains. In the study, around 150 TCR beta chains were listed as associated with cytomegalovirus. According to a later analysis, most CMV-associated TCR beta chains appeared to be HLA-restricted, and the HLA associations seemed to be driven largely by CMV exposure. Seventeen rarely observed V segments, including chromosome 9 orphons, were excluded from the earlier analysis of about 600 of the donors because counts were too low. Most TCR sequences were observed very rarely across donors, whereas some public TCRs were present in many individuals. Correlated functional status among segregating V segments might reflect linkage disequilibrium, but an unknown experimental factor could not be ruled out. A later analysis found that TCR association rates varied across HLA loci, with DRB1 alleles showing the most associated TCRs and HLA-C alleles the fewest. A further reported finding was that TCR beta sequences accurately predicted the HLA-A and HLA-B alleles for most subjects in the first cohort. Several of the top co-occurrence clusters appeared to be linked to parvovirus B19, influenza, CMV and Epstein-Barr virus, according to a later analysis. A cluster of highly shared sequence variants was judged likely to represent a technical artifact of the sequencing pipeline. In a later genetic analysis, a missense DCLRE1C variant was associated with V-gene and J-gene trimming of TCR beta chains, and the association was replicated in an independent cohort. In this cohort, only TCR beta chains were sequenced, and detectable features were limited by the absence of alpha or paired-chain data. Broadly in line with IMGT annotations, most TCR beta V segments showed up in productive rearrangements about 87% or about 30% of the time in an earlier analysis of approximately 600 of the donors. Immune exposure information for the cohort was limited to CMV serostatus. The 87-base-pair reads could not distinguish some IMGT-functional V segments, including TRBV6-2 and TRBV6-3, so those segments were excluded. When HLA alleles, especially DR and DQ, strongly co-occurred, TCR associations were difficult to assign to individual alleles. It was suggested by the authors that the approach could potentially be generalized to other disease states and immunological phenotypes. Because HLA typing was unavailable for some donors at each locus, only the typed subset was used in association tests. Compared with the 666-donor mean, donors in an Asian-associated ancestry cluster had fewer N-insertions in productive TCRs, according to a later genetic analysis. Specific HLA alleles were associated with 15,000 to 20,000 TCR beta sequences at a false discovery rate of 0.05 in a later analysis. Three of the identified cytomegalovirus-associated TCR beta chains were confirmed in vitro to be specific for cytomegalovirus antigens. The presence/absence analyses assumed that sequencing depth was roughly uniform across donors, and that assumption may not be true.

With regard to this clone: Its antigen is not yet known. No qualities accompany the bases; no much larger clone lies one base away.

Receptor libraries were prepared by the immunoSEQ multiplex PCR assay. For the multiplex PCR, a mixture combining 60 forward primers for TCR Vbeta segments and 13 reverse primers for TCR Jbeta segments was used. The CDR3 region of rearranged TCR beta genes was amplified from genomic DNA with a multiplex PCR assay. The amplified TCR beta libraries were sequenced on the Illumina HiSeq System as 87-base-pair reads. The authors' analysis ran thus. A later analysis counted some 74 million unique TCR beta chains across the 700 or so repertoires, and roughly 10 million of these chains were shared by at least two donors. A nearest-neighbor algorithm error-corrected the raw reads and collapsed the reads into unique sequences, merging closely related sequences to remove PCR and sequencing errors. CDR3 sequences were aligned to IMGT reference sequences to assign V, D and J gene segments. For a sequence to be retained, a match of at least six nucleotides to both a V gene segment and a J gene segment was required. A rearrangement counted as productive if the CDR3 had no stop codons and remained in frame with V and J, and every other rearrangement counted as non-productive. CDR3 was defined by IMGT convention, running from the second conserved V-encoded cysteine to the conserved J-encoded phenylalanine. Sequences without an unambiguous match to a single V gene segment were excluded from the earlier analysis of about 640 of the donors. In an earlier analysis of approximately 500 of the donors, a V segment was called functional when productive rearrangements were above 56.7%, and segregating when the standard deviation between donors exceeded 5%. A statistical classification framework was built to diagnose cytomegalovirus status from the catalog of TCR beta chain sequences. In a later analysis, V and J genes were assigned by comparing TCR nucleotide sequences against IMGT/GENE-DB human TR gene sequences. Using the TCRdist pipeline, a later analysis assigned CDR3 sequences along with most-parsimonious VDJ recombination scenarios. In a later analysis, each TCR beta chain was defined by its CDR3 amino acid sequence together with its V-gene family, and reads lacking a unique V-gene family were excluded. In a later analysis, approximately 590 highly shared, low-generation-probability nucleotide sequences were removed to address suspected cross-contamination and a sequencing artifact. In a later analysis, a clonal expansion index was calculated for each public chain from normalized within-repertoire ranks of inferred template counts. In a later analysis, generation probabilities were computed using a VDJ recombination model fitted to out-of-frame rearrangements, and the results were checked against IGoR. A later analysis scored TCR-TCR, TCR-HLA and TCR-CMV co-occurrence with hypergeometric tests, applying a repertoire-size bias correction to TCR pairs. A later analysis estimated false discovery rates by permuting HLA or CMV assignments 20 times. In a later analysis, co-occurring TCRs were grouped with DBSCAN, and TCRdist sequence similarity was added when clustering was performed within HLA-allele-positive subsets. Co-occurrence clustering excluded repertoires with fewer than 30,000 or more than 120,000 public chains, plus five with anomalous nucleotide sharing. TCRdb took over this immuneACCESS table, retaining in-frame rearrangements with V and J assigned. Such tables are incomplete; in checked studies, under half of the missing clones stem from an unresolved V gene, and the remainder is unexplained. Clonal size and the V and J genes are those of that table, whereas D and trimming came from the DNA. The sample table shows just over 80,000 clones, and 78% are seen once. The leading ten clones occupy approximately 6% of the sample.

The CDR3 starts with the cysteine, ends with the phenylalanine, and has 13 residues. The read is trimmed to its CDR3 DNA, 39 bases read in frame from base 1. Between the V and J ends, shortened by 6 bases and 6 bases respectively, the junction contains 14 bases. According to the germline V gene, CDR1 reads MNHEY and CDR2 reads SVGAGI. The cohort comprised hundreds of healthy bone marrow donors. Cohort members were all nominally healthy when sampled, although unrecorded immune exposures were likely present. The donor was CMV seropositive and belonged to the group of 250 to 300 seropositive cohort members. Each donor provided a peripheral blood sample, and peripheral blood mononuclear cells were used for TCR beta sequencing. Genomic DNA was extracted from the blood cell samples with the Qiagen DNeasy Blood Extraction Kit.

This TCR was recovered from a young man in good health and CMV-seropositive. Sequenced sample: PBMCs. The rearranged segments are TRBV6-5 and TRBJ1-2; there is no confident call for the D gene. CDR3 region: CASRPPGRDGYTF. The DNA sequence is given as TGTGCCAGCAGACCTCCGGGAAGGGATGGCTACACCTTC.